This TCR beta chain was documented in a study of T cell repertoires in cytomegalovirus infection. Study background: Evidence of both CMV infection and a matching HLA type came from public TCR beta signatures.

With regard to this clonotype: What it binds is not known.

TCRdb fed the reads into MiXCR, producing one record per CDR3 protein. The sample holds approximately 500,000 distinct CDR3 sequences, more than 15% seen once. Overall study findings and caveats: HLA-C-restricted CMV clonotypes gave the most frequent clonotype in two of eight donors.

V lost 7 bases to trimming and J lost 4 bases, with 14 bases between them. Looked up from germline, CDR1 is SGHNT and CDR2 is YYREEE (reference sequence). This CDR3 comprises 13 residues. The TCR originated in a human donor in good health (CMV status not recorded). Some clones in this sample may be carry-over from other donors' samples. The chain links TRBV5-4 to TRBJ1-1; maybe TRBD1 (5 bases). What was sequenced was CD8+ T cells from PBMCs. The CDR3 DNA is TGTGCCAGCCTCGGGGGACCTGCCACTGAAGCTTTCTTT. This translates into CASLGGPATEAFF.